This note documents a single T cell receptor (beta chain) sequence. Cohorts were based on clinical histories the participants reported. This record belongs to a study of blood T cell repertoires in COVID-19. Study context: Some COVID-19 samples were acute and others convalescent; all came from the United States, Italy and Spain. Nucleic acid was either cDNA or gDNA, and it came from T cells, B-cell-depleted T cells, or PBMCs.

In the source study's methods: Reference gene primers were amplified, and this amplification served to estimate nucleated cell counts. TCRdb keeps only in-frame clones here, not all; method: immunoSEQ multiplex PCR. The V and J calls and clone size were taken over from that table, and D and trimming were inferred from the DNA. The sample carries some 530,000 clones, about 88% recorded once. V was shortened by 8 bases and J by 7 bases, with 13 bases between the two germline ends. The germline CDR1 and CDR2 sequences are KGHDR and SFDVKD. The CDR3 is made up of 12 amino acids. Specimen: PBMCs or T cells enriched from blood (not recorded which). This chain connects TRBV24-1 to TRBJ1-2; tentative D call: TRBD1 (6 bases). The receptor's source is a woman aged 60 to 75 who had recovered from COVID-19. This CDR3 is CATTGDQGGYTF. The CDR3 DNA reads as TGTGCCACCACAGGGGACCAAGGTGGCTACACCTTC.